This is a list of T cell receptor beta chains from one sample in a study of identical twins. MiXCR, applied by TCRdb to the 5' RACE reads, yields one record per CDR3 protein. The table has about 890,000 distinct CDR3 sequences, 12% seen once. These sequences were also reported in another study, on yellow fever vaccine responses in identical twins.

Sequencing was done on a sample of PBMCs. The receptors were gathered from a young woman in good health. Both conserved end residues are part of each CDR3. Each record gives: D gene, J gene, clone size, V gene, CDR3 protein, CDR3 DNA. The D gene is left open where the match is weak. Some rows mark clone size as missing; the rest say once, few, many or name a class of expanded clone.

D gene: .; J gene: TRBJ2-7; clone size: .; V gene: TRBV10-3; CDR3 protein: CAISARGPSYEQYF; CDR3 DNA: TGTGCCATCAGTGCACGGGGTCCGAGCTACGAGCAGTACTTC
D gene: TRBD2; J gene: TRBJ2-2; clone size: .; V gene: TRBV5-1; CDR3 protein: CASSLNPYERGANTGELFF; CDR3 DNA: TGCGCCAGCAGCTTAAATCCTTACGAGCGGGGAGCGAACACCGGGGAGCTGTTTTTT
D gene: .; J gene: TRBJ1-4; clone size: many; V gene: TRBV12-3/TRBV12-4; CDR3 protein: CASSLDWGNPRSEKLFF; CDR3 DNA: TGTGCCAGCAGTTTAGATTGGGGGAACCCCCGGTCCGAAAAACTGTTTTTT
D gene: TRBD2; J gene: TRBJ2-1; clone size: .; V gene: TRBV11-2; CDR3 protein: CASSLWTSGSDNEQFF; CDR3 DNA: TGTGCCAGCAGCCTCTGGACTAGCGGGAGCGACAATGAGCAGTTCTTC
D gene: .; J gene: TRBJ1-4; clone size: .; V gene: TRBV3-1; CDR3 protein: CASSASGTSNEKLFF; CDR3 DNA: TGTGCCAGCAGCGCGTCAGGGACCTCTAATGAAAAACTGTTTTTT
D gene: TRBD2; J gene: TRBJ2-5; clone size: .; V gene: TRBV4-1; CDR3 protein: CASSLVMTSGRAVETQYF; CDR3 DNA: TGCGCCAGCAGCCTTGTTATGACTAGCGGGAGGGCCGTGGAGACCCAGTACTTC
D gene: .; J gene: TRBJ2-1; clone size: many; V gene: TRBV12-3/TRBV12-4; CDR3 protein: CASSFGGNEQFF; CDR3 DNA: TGTGCCAGCAGTTTTGGGGGCAATGAGCAGTTCTTC
D gene: .; J gene: TRBJ1-5; clone size: .; V gene: TRBV29-1; CDR3 protein: CSVSGGGAQPQHF; CDR3 DNA: TGCAGCGTTTCGGGGGGGGGTGCTCAGCCCCAGCATTTT
D gene: .; J gene: TRBJ2-1; clone size: few; V gene: TRBV29-1; CDR3 protein: CSVGGVSSYNEQFF; CDR3 DNA: TGCAGCGTTGGTGGGGTCAGCTCCTACAATGAGCAGTTCTTC
D gene: .; J gene: TRBJ2-1; clone size: .; V gene: TRBV12-3/TRBV12-4; CDR3 protein: CASSFSGAGNNEQFF; CDR3 DNA: TGTGCCAGCAGTTTCAGTGGGGCGGGTAACAATGAGCAGTTCTTC
D gene: .; J gene: TRBJ2-5; clone size: few; V gene: TRBV6-5; CDR3 protein: CASSHRPDGIGETQYF; CDR3 DNA: TGTGCCAGCAGTCACCGACCCGACGGAATAGGAGAGACCCAGTACTTC
D gene: TRBD1; J gene: TRBJ2-1; clone size: many; V gene: TRBV12-3/TRBV12-4; CDR3 protein: CASSFVRKTGTNEQFF; CDR3 DNA: TGTGCCAGCAGTTTCGTGAGAAAGACAGGGACCAATGAGCAGTTCTTC
D gene: TRBD2; J gene: TRBJ2-1; clone size: few; V gene: TRBV6-5; CDR3 protein: CASSYSASGRPEQFF; CDR3 DNA: TGTGCCAGCAGTTACTCGGCTAGCGGGAGACCTGAGCAGTTCTTC
D gene: TRBD2; J gene: TRBJ2-1; clone size: few; V gene: TRBV20-1; CDR3 protein: CSARDLWVTSGFDEQFF; CDR3 DNA: TGCAGTGCTAGAGATCTTTGGGTGACTAGCGGGTTCGATGAGCAGTTCTTC
D gene: .; J gene: TRBJ2-5; clone size: many; V gene: TRBV6-2/TRBV6-3; CDR3 protein: CASSYSYFVFETQYF; CDR3 DNA: TGTGCCAGCAGTTACTCGTACTTTGTGTTTGAGACCCAGTACTTC
D gene: .; J gene: TRBJ2-5; clone size: .; V gene: TRBV21-1; CDR3 protein: CASSKCASQSETQYF; CDR3 DNA: TGTGCCAGCAGCAAATGTGCCAGCCAGTCGGAGACCCAGTACTTC
D gene: TRBD2; J gene: TRBJ2-7; clone size: few; V gene: TRBV12-3/TRBV12-4; CDR3 protein: CASSRGLGYGEQYF; CDR3 DNA: TGTGCCAGCAGCCGAGGACTAGGCTACGGTGAGCAGTACTTC
D gene: TRBD1; J gene: TRBJ1-2; clone size: few; V gene: TRBV20-1; CDR3 protein: CSVPQGAYGYTF; CDR3 DNA: TGCAGTGTCCCGCAGGGGGCGTATGGCTACACCTTC
D gene: .; J gene: TRBJ2-7; clone size: .; V gene: TRBV11-2; CDR3 protein: CASSARLSWEQYF; CDR3 DNA: TGTGCCAGCAGCGCCAGATTGTCTTGGGAGCAGTACTTC
D gene: .; J gene: TRBJ2-5; clone size: .; V gene: TRBV3-1; CDR3 protein: CASSQGPGLTIRETQYF; CDR3 DNA: TGTGCCAGCAGCCAAGGACCGGGTTTGACGATCCGGGAGACCCAGTACTTC
D gene: .; J gene: TRBJ2-6; clone size: .; V gene: TRBV4-1; CDR3 protein: CASSQVVQVNSGANVLTF; CDR3 DNA: TGCGCCAGCAGCCAAGTTGTACAGGTGAACTCTGGGGCCAACGTCCTGACTTTC
D gene: TRBD1; J gene: TRBJ1-2; clone size: many; V gene: TRBV12-3/TRBV12-4; CDR3 protein: CASSSSTGTGYGYTF; CDR3 DNA: TGTGCCAGCAGTTCCTCGACAGGGACTGGCTATGGCTACACCTTC
D gene: .; J gene: TRBJ2-3; clone size: .; V gene: TRBV11-2; CDR3 protein: CASSLVKLGGGRSTDTQYF; CDR3 DNA: TGTGCCAGCAGCTTAGTCAAGCTCGGGGGTGGACGTAGCACAGATACGCAGTATTTT
D gene: .; J gene: TRBJ2-1; clone size: .; V gene: TRBV11-2; CDR3 protein: CASSFWTSYNEQFF; CDR3 DNA: TGTGCCAGCAGCTTCTGGACGTCCTACAATGAGCAGTTCTTC
D gene: TRBD1; J gene: TRBJ1-6; clone size: few; V gene: TRBV11-2; CDR3 protein: CASSLGAGQGRSLHF; CDR3 DNA: TGTGCCAGCAGCTTAGGGGCTGGACAGGGGAGGTCCCTCCACTTT
D gene: .; J gene: TRBJ2-7; clone size: .; V gene: TRBV28; CDR3 protein: CASSLRWRVYEQYF; CDR3 DNA: TGTGCCAGCAGCCTTCGTTGGCGGGTCTACGAGCAGTACTTC
D gene: TRBD2; J gene: TRBJ2-3; clone size: many; V gene: TRBV7-6; CDR3 protein: CASSSSGTSGTDTQYF; CDR3 DNA: TGTGCCAGCAGCTCATCCGGGACTAGCGGCACAGATACGCAGTATTTT
D gene: .; J gene: TRBJ2-3; clone size: once; V gene: TRBV4-2; CDR3 protein: CASSQDLGIAATDTQYF; CDR3 DNA: TGTGCCAGCAGCCAAGATCTAGGGATAGCGGCGACAGATACGCAGTATTTT
D gene: TRBD1; J gene: TRBJ2-1; clone size: many; V gene: TRBV24-1; CDR3 protein: CATSGPTGGKTYNEQFF; CDR3 DNA: TGTGCCACCAGTGGTCCTACAGGGGGAAAGACGTACAATGAGCAGTTCTTC
D gene: TRBD2; J gene: TRBJ2-5; clone size: few; V gene: TRBV7-9; CDR3 protein: CASSVAGEWETQYF; CDR3 DNA: TGTGCCAGCAGCGTAGCGGGAGAATGGGAGACCCAGTACTTC
D gene: .; J gene: TRBJ2-1; clone size: .; V gene: TRBV7-6; CDR3 protein: CASSLTEIESAWNEQFF; CDR3 DNA: TGTGCCAGCAGCTTGACAGAAATCGAGTCGGCATGGAATGAGCAGTTCTTC
D gene: TRBD1; J gene: TRBJ1-6; clone size: few; V gene: TRBV5-1; CDR3 protein: CASSLMAGGYNSPLHF; CDR3 DNA: TGCGCCAGCAGCTTGATGGCAGGGGGTTATAATTCACCCCTCCACTTT
D gene: TRBD1; J gene: TRBJ2-1; clone size: .; V gene: TRBV3-1; CDR3 protein: CASRGIPGQGLNEQFF; CDR3 DNA: TGTGCCAGCAGGGGTATACCGGGACAGGGTTTGAATGAGCAGTTCTTC
D gene: TRBD2; J gene: TRBJ2-3; clone size: .; V gene: TRBV10-3; CDR3 protein: CAISLFTGTTHTDTQYF; CDR3 DNA: TGTGCCATCAGCCTATTCACCGGGACTACTCACACAGATACGCAGTATTTT
D gene: .; J gene: TRBJ2-3; clone size: many; V gene: TRBV7-3; CDR3 protein: CASSFSGFADTQYF; CDR3 DNA: TGTGCCAGCAGCTTTTCTGGGTTCGCAGATACGCAGTATTTT
D gene: .; J gene: TRBJ2-2; clone size: .; V gene: TRBV12-3/TRBV12-4; CDR3 protein: CASKLGVTGELFF; CDR3 DNA: TGTGCCAGCAAATTGGGGGTCACCGGGGAGCTGTTTTTT
D gene: .; J gene: TRBJ2-5; clone size: .; V gene: TRBV20-1; CDR3 protein: CSASGPTTGSQETQYF; CDR3 DNA: TGCAGTGCTAGTGGCCCAACGACGGGCTCGCAAGAGACCCAGTACTTC
D gene: TRBD1; J gene: TRBJ1-2; clone size: few; V gene: TRBV28; CDR3 protein: CASQGGGRGGYGYTF; CDR3 DNA: TGTGCCAGCCAGGGGGGTGGCCGGGGCGGCTATGGCTACACCTTC
D gene: .; J gene: TRBJ2-3; clone size: few; V gene: TRBV29-1; CDR3 protein: CSVEERALAPTDTQYF; CDR3 DNA: TGCAGCGTTGAAGAGAGGGCACTCGCCCCCACAGATACGCAGTATTTT
D gene: .; J gene: TRBJ2-2; clone size: .; V gene: TRBV10-1; CDR3 protein: CASSNRAGAGNTGELFF; CDR3 DNA: TGCGCCAGCAGTAACCGGGCGGGGGCCGGGAACACCGGGGAGCTGTTTTTT
D gene: .; J gene: TRBJ2-2; clone size: few; V gene: TRBV12-3/TRBV12-4; CDR3 protein: CASSLRGGSNTGELFF; CDR3 DNA: TGTGCCAGCAGTTTAAGGGGCGGATCGAACACCGGGGAGCTGTTTTTT
D gene: .; J gene: TRBJ2-1; clone size: .; V gene: TRBV7-2; CDR3 protein: CASSLAGVRAGNEQFF; CDR3 DNA: TGTGCCAGCAGCTTAGCGGGAGTACGTGCTGGGAATGAGCAGTTCTTC
D gene: TRBD1; J gene: TRBJ1-5; clone size: few; V gene: TRBV11-1; CDR3 protein: CASSSVSRGQPSNQPQHF; CDR3 DNA: TGTGCCAGCAGCTCTGTTTCCCGGGGACAGCCTAGCAATCAGCCCCAGCATTTT
D gene: .; J gene: TRBJ2-3; clone size: .; V gene: TRBV28; CDR3 protein: CASSSLAGGHTQYF; CDR3 DNA: TGTGCCAGCAGTTCCCTCGCCGGGGGCCATACGCAGTATTTT
D gene: .; J gene: TRBJ2-5; clone size: few; V gene: TRBV21-1; CDR3 protein: CASSRTPDCPQETQYF; CDR3 DNA: TGTGCCAGCAGCAGAACCCCGGACTGCCCCCAAGAGACCCAGTACTTC
D gene: .; J gene: TRBJ2-3; clone size: few; V gene: TRBV20-1; CDR3 protein: CSAIPINSPTDTQYF; CDR3 DNA: TGCAGTGCTATCCCCATTAATTCCCCCACAGATACGCAGTATTTT
D gene: TRBD1; J gene: TRBJ2-2; clone size: .; V gene: TRBV28; CDR3 protein: CASSFRGKGPGELFF; CDR3 DNA: TGTGCCAGCAGTTTCAGGGGGAAGGGGCCCGGGGAGCTGTTTTTT
D gene: TRBD2; J gene: TRBJ2-3; clone size: .; V gene: TRBV6-5; CDR3 protein: CASSYSFGTSGTDTQYF; CDR3 DNA: TGTGCCAGCAGTTACTCGTTCGGGACTAGCGGCACAGATACGCAGTATTTT
D gene: .; J gene: TRBJ2-2; clone size: many; V gene: TRBV12-3/TRBV12-4; CDR3 protein: CASSLGGSTGELFF; CDR3 DNA: TGTGCCAGCAGCCTTGGGGGCAGCACCGGGGAGCTGTTTTTT
D gene: .; J gene: TRBJ1-6; clone size: .; V gene: TRBV6-1; CDR3 protein: CASSPFMGGNSPLHF; CDR3 DNA: TGTGCCAGCAGCCCTTTCATGGGTGGTAATTCACCCCTCCACTTT
D gene: .; J gene: TRBJ1-1; clone size: many; V gene: TRBV7-9; CDR3 protein: CASSPSDRENTEAFF; CDR3 DNA: TGTGCCAGCAGCCCCTCGGACAGAGAGAACACTGAAGCTTTCTTT
D gene: .; J gene: TRBJ2-2; clone size: many; V gene: TRBV28; CDR3 protein: CASMGGGITGELFF; CDR3 DNA: TGTGCCAGCATGGGTGGGGGTATCACCGGGGAGCTGTTTTTT